This entry is about one T cell receptor (beta chain). What it recognizes is unknown. A multiplex PCR was run with 60 Vbeta primers and 13 Jbeta primers. In the source study's methods: In a later analysis, of some 80 million unique beta chains, about 11 million appeared in at least two donors. Libraries were prepared by immunoSEQ multiplex PCR; TCRdb keeps only in-frame clonotypes and omits some of them. The V and J calls and clone size were taken over from that table, and D and trimming were inferred from the DNA. Among fewer than 150,000 clones listed, about 80% were seen once. The data stem from a study of cytomegalovirus exposure and HLA in healthy donors. Study outcomes and limitations: In a later analysis, several top co-occurrence clusters appeared linked to parvovirus B19, influenza, CMV and Epstein-Barr virus.

The specimen was PBMCs. This receptor was identified in a man aged 25 to 40 in good health and CMV-seronegative.

CDR3: CASSELTLGGQFF. The CDR3 nucleotides are TGCGCCAGCAGTGAGCTTACCCTAGGAGGGCAGTTCTTC. The gene calls are TRBV10-1 and TRBJ2-1; D is possibly TRBD2 (5 bases). Germline V lookup: CDR1 WNHNN, CDR2 SYGVQD (reference sequence). Trimming removed 2 bases at V and 12 bases at J, with 14 bases between. CDR3 length: 13 amino acids.